The 2 T cell receptor beta chains listed next were all sequenced from one sample in a study of shared clonotypes between healthy human individuals. Profiled with immunoSEQ multiplex PCR; TCRdb holds only in-frame clones, not every one. Found here are over a million clones, roughly 74% of them singletons; the top ten hold approximately 0.5%. Material: memory CD4+ T cells from PBMCs. Subset reported: CD45RA-negative fraction. Source of these receptors: a young man in good health. Some clones in this sample may be carry-over from other donors' samples.

This clone was counted once. The chain couples TRBV5-1 to TRBJ2-2; TRBD2 matches 10 bases. This CDR3 contains 16 residues. V lost 4 bases to trimming and J lost 1 base; unmatched junction nucleotides: 4. Germline V gene data show CDR1 as SGHRS and CDR2 as YFSETQ. The CDR3 spells CASSRTSGKNTGELFF. The CDR3 nucleotides read TGCGCCAGCAGCCGGACTAGCGGAAAGAACACCGGGGAGCTGTTTTTT.

The chain employs TRBV28 and TRBJ2-7; no clear D gene. This CDR3 has 15 residues. Germline CDR1 is MDHEN and CDR2 is SYDVKM. Trimming stripped 6 bases from V and 0 bases from J, with 15 bases between. CDR3 nucleotide sequence: TGTGCCAGCAGCCTTAGGAGTGGCAGCTCCTACGAGCAGTACTTC. It encodes CASSLRSGSSYEQYF.